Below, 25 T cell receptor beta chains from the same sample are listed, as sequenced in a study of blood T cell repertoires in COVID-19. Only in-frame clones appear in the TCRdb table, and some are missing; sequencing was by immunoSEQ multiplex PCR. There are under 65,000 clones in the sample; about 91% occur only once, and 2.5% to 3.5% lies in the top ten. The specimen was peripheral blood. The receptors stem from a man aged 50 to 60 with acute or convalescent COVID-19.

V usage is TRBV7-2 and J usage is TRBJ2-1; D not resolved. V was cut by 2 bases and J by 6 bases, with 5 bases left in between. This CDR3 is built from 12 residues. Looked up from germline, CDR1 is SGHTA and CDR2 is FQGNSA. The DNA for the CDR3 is TGTGCCAGCAGCTTATTCGGCAATGAGCAGTTCTTC. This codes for CASSLFGNEQFF.

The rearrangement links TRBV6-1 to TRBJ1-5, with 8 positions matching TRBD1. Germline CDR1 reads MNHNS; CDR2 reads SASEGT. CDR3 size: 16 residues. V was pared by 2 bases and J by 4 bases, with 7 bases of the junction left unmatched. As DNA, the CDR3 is TGTGCCAGCAGTGAAAGACAGGGGATTGCAAATCAGCCCCAGCATTTT. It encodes CASSERQGIANQPQHF.

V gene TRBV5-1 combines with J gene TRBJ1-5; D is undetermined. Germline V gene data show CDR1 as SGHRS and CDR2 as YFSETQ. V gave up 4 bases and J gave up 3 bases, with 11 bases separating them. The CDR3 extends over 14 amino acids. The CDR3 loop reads CASSPDGNNQPQHF. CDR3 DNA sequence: TGCGCCAGCAGCCCGGACGGGAACAATCAGCCCCAGCATTTT.

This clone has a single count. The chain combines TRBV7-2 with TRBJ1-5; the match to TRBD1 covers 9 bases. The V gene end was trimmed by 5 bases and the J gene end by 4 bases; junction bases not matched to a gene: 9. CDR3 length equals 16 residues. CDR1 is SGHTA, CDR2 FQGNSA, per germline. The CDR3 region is CASSPRGGTGNQPQHF. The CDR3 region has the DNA TGTGCCAGCAGCCCCCGAGGAGGGACAGGGAATCAGCCCCAGCATTTT.

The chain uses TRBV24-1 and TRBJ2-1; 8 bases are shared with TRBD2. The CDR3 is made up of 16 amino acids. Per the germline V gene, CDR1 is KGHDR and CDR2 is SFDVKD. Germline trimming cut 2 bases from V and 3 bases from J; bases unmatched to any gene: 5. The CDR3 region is CATSDWRSGGYNEQFF. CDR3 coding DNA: TGTGCCACCAGTGATTGGAGGAGCGGGGGCTACAATGAGCAGTTCTTC.

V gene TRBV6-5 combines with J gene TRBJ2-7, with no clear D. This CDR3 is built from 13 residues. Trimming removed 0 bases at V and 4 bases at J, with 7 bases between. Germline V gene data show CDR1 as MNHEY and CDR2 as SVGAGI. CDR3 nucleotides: TGTGCCAGCAGTTACTCGTCCGTGTACGAGCAGTACTTC. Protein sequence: CASSYSSVYEQYF.

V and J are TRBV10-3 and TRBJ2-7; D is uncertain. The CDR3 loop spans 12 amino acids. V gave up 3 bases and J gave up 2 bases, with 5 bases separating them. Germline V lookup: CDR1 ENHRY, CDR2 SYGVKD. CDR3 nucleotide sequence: TGTGCCATCAGTGATCAGACCTACGAGCAGTACTTC. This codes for CAISDQTYEQYF.

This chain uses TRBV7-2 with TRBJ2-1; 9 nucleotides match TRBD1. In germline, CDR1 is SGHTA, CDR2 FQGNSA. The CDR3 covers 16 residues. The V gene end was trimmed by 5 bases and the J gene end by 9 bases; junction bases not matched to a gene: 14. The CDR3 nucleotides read TGTGCCAGCAGCCAGGGCCCCGGGACAGGGTCAGGTGAGCAGTTCTTC. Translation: CASSQGPGTGSGEQFF.

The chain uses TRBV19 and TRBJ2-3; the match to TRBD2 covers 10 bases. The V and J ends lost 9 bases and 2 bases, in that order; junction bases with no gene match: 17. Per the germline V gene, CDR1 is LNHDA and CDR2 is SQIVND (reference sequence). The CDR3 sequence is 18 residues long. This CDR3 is CASSNPQRGGPLTDTQYF. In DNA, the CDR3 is TGTGCCAGCTCAAACCCCCAGCGGGGGGGGCCCCTCACAGATACGCAGTATTTT.

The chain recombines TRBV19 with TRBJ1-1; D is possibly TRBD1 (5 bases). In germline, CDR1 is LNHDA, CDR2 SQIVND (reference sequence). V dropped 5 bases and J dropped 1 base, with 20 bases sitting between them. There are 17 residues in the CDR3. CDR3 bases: TGTGCCAGTAGTCATGGTGGACATGAAAGGAGGAACACTGAAGCTTTCTTT. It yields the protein CASSHGGHERRNTEAFF. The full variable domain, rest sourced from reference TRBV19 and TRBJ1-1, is DGGITQSPKYLFRKEGQNVTLSCEQNLNHDAMYWYRQDPGQGLRLIYYSQIVNDFQKGDIAEGYSVSREKKESFPLTVTSAQKNPTAFYLCASSHGGHERRNTEAFFGQGTRLTVV.

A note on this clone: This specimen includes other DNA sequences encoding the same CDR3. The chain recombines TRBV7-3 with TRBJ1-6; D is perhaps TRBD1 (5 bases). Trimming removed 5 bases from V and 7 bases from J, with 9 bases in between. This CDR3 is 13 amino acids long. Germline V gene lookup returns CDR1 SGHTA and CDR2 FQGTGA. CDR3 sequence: CASSPGGNSPLHF. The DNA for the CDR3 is TGTGCCAGCAGCCCGGGGGGGAATTCACCCCTCCACTTT.

CDR3 loop: CASSFQGGTEAFF. Here the CDR3 DNA reads TGTGCCAGCAGCTTTCAGGGAGGAACTGAAGCTTTCTTT. The chain joins TRBV5-6 to TRBJ1-1, with D tentatively TRBD1 (5 bases). Germline values: CDR1 SGHDT, CDR2 YYEEEE. With 2 bases removed from V and 5 bases from J, the gap between germline ends came to 10 bases. This CDR3 spans 13 amino acids.

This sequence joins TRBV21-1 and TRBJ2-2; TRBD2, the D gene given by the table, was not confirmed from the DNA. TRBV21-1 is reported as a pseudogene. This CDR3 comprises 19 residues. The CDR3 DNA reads TGTGCCAGCAGCAAAGCCGGGGGAGGGCAGCGACCTACGTCCGGGGAGCTGTTTTTT. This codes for CASSKAGGGQRPTSGELFF.

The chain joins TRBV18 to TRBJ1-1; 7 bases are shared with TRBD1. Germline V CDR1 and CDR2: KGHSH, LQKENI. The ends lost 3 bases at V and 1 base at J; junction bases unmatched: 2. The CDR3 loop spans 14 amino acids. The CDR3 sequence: CASSPGTENTEAFF. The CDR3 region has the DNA TGTGCCAGCTCACCCGGGACAGAGAACACTGAAGCTTTCTTT.

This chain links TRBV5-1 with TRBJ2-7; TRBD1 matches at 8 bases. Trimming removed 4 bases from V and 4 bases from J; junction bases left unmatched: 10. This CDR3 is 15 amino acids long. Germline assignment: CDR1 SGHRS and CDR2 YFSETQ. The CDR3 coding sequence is TGCGCCAGCAGCCCAGCCGGGACAGGTGGTTACGAGCAGTACTTC. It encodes CASSPAGTGGYEQYF. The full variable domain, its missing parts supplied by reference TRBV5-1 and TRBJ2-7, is KAGVTQTPRYLIKTRGQQVTLSCSPISGHRSVSWYQQTPGQGLQFLFEYFSETQRNKGNFPGRFSGRQFSNSRSEMNVSTLELGDSALYLCASSPAGTGGYEQYFGPGTRLTVT.

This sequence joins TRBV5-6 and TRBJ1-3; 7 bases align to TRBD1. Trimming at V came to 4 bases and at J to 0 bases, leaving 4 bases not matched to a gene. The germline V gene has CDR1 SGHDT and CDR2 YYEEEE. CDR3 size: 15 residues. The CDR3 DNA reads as TGTGCCAGCAGCGTGGGGACAGTCTCTGGAAACACCATATATTTT. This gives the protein CASSVGTVSGNTIYF.

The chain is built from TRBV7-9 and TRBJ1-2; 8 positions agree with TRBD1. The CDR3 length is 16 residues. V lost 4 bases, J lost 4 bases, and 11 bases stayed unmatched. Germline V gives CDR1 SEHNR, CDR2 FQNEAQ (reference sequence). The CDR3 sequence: CASSSLVGQEFYGYTF. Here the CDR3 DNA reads TGTGCCAGCAGCTCGCTAGTGGGACAGGAGTTCTATGGCTACACCTTC.

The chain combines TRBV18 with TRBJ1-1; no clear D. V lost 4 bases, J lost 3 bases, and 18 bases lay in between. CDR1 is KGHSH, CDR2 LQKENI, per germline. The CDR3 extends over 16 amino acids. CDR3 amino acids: CASSLHPGIGDTEAFF. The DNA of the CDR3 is TGTGCCAGCTCACTTCACCCGGGTATTGGTGACACTGAAGCTTTCTTT.

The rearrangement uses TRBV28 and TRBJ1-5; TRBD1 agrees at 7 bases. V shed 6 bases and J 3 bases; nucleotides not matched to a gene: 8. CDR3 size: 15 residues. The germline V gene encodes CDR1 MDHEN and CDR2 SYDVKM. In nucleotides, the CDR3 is TGTGCCAGCAGGCCCTCGGGACAGCTCAATCAGCCCCAGCATTTT. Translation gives CASRPSGQLNQPQHF.

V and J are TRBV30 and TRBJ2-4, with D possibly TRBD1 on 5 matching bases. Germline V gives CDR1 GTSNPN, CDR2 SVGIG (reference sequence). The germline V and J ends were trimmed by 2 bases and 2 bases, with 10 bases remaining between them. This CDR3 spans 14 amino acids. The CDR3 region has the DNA TGTGCCTGGAGTTCCCTGGGGCCCAAAAACATTCAGTACTTC. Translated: CAWSSLGPKNIQYF.

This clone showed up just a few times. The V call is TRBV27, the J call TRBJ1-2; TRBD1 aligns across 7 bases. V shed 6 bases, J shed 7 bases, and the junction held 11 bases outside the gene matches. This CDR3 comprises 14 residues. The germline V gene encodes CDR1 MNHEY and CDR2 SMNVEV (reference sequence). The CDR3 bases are TGTGCCAGCAGGGGGACAGCCCCGTCGGGTGGCTACACCTTC. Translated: CASRGTAPSGGYTF.

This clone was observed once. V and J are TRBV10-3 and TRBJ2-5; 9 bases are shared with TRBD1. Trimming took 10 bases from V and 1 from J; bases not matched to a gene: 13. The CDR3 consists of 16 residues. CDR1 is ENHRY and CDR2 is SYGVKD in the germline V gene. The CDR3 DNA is TGTGCCACACAGGGGGCGCACCATGAAGGCCAAGAGACCCAGTACTTC. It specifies CATQGAHHEGQETQYF.

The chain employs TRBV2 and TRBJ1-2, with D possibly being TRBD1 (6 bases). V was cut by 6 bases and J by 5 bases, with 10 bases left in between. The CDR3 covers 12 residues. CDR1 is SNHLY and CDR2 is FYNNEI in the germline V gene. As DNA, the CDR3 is TGTGCCAGCAGCGGAGGACAGTATGGCTACACCTTC. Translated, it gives CASSGGQYGYTF.

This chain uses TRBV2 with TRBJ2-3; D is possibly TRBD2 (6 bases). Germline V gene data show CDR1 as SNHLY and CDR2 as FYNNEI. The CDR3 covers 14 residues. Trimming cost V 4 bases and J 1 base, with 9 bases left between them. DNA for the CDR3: TGTGCCAGCAGTGCTCAGCGGGGCACAGATACGCAGTATTTT. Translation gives CASSAQRGTDTQYF.

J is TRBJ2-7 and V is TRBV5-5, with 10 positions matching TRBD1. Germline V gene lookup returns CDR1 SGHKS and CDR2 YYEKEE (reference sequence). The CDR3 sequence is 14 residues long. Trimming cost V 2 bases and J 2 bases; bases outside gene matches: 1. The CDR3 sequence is CASSFGTGAYEQYF. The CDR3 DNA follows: TGTGCCAGCAGCTTCGGGACAGGGGCCTACGAGCAGTACTTC. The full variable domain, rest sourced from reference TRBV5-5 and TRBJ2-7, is DAGVTQSPTHLIKTRGQQVTLRCSPISGHKSVSWYQQVLGQGPQFIFQYYEKEERGRGNFPDRFSARQFPNYSSELNVNALLLGDSALYLCASSFGTGAYEQYFGPGTRLTVT.